Presented here are 25 T cell receptor beta chains from one specimen sequenced in a study of technical replicates of blood from four donors. TCRdb's copy holds only in-frame clones and misses some; the assay was immunoSEQ multiplex PCR. Of 95,000 or so clones listed, 85% to 95% are singletons. The specimen sequenced was T cells isolated from PBMCs. Source of these receptors: a human donor in good health.

This chain uses TRBV6-6 with TRBJ2-3; TRBD2 might be the D (5 bases). The CDR3 totals 12 residues. CDR1 is MNHNY and CDR2 is SVGAGI in the germline V gene (reference sequence). Trimming left V 6 bases short and J 6 bases short, with 10 bases between. CDR3 nucleotide sequence: TGTGCCAGCAGCCAGGAGCGGGATACGCAGTATTTT. Amino acids: CASSQERDTQYF.

This chain uses TRBV7-7 with TRBJ2-2, with 10 bases aligning to TRBD2. The trim removed 5 bases at V and 7 bases at J, leaving 10 bases unmatched. Germline loops: CDR1 SSHAT, CDR2 FNYEAQ (reference sequence). CDR3 length equals 16 residues. CDR3 residues: CASSPSLAGARGELFF. The CDR3 coding sequence is TGTGCCAGCAGCCCCAGCCTAGCGGGAGCCCGCGGGGAGCTGTTTTTT.

This chain connects TRBV9 to TRBJ1-1; D possibly corresponds to TRBD1 (5 bases). The germline V gene has CDR1 SGDLS and CDR2 YYNGEE. V shed 2 bases and J shed 5 bases, with 19 bases lying between them. The CDR3 is 16 residues long. CDR3 DNA: TGTGCCAGCAGCGTCTCATACATAGACAGTAGGACTGAAGCTTTCTTT. Amino acids: CASSVSYIDSRTEAFF.

This sequence joins TRBV7-2 and TRBJ2-3, with TRBD2 matching over 15 bases. The CDR3 loop spans 17 amino acids. Trimming cost V 7 bases and J 2 bases; bases outside gene matches: 7. CDR1 and CDR2 from the germline V gene are SGHTA and FQGNSA. The CDR3 DNA reads as TGTGCCAGCAACCTCAGGACTAGCGGGAGGGTCACAGATACGCAGTATTTT. Translating gives CASNLRTSGRVTDTQYF. Filled out from reference TRBV7-2 and TRBJ2-3, the complete variable domain reads GAGVSQSPSNKVTEKGKDVELRCDPISGHTALYWYRQSLGQGLEFLIYFQGNSAPDKSGLPSDRFSAERTGGSVSTLTIQRTQQEDSAVYLCASNLRTSGRVTDTQYFGPGTRLTVL.

The V gene is TRBV13, the J gene TRBJ2-4, with 8 bases that match TRBD2. V shed 2 bases and J 0 bases; nucleotides not matched to a gene: 3. Germline V gene sequence: CDR1 PRHDT, CDR2 FYEKMQ (reference sequence). CDR3 length: 16 residues. CDR3 sequence: CASSLSGGTAKNIQYF. The CDR3 nucleotides are TGTGCCAGCAGCTTATCGGGAGGGACAGCCAAAAACATTCAGTACTTC.

The V call is TRBV4-1, the J call TRBJ2-7, with TRBD2 matching 9 bases. The CDR3 extends over 15 amino acids. CDR1 is MGHRA and CDR2 is YSYEKL in the germline V gene. The V and J ends lost 1 base and 4 bases, in that order; junction bases with no gene match: 5. The CDR3 loop is CASSQAVAGVYEQYF. The CDR3, as DNA: TGCGCCAGCAGCCAAGCGGTAGCGGGAGTTTACGAGCAGTACTTC.

The V and J genes are TRBV7-9 and TRBJ2-7; 8 bases align to TRBD1. V lost 1 base to trimming and J lost 6 bases; unmatched junction nucleotides: 11. The CDR3 sequence is 16 residues long. Looked up from germline, CDR1 is SEHNR and CDR2 is FQNEAQ (reference sequence). The CDR3 protein is CASSLDPATGDAEQYF. The CDR3 DNA follows: TGTGCCAGCAGCTTAGATCCGGCGACAGGGGATGCCGAGCAGTACTTC.

This clone was seen a single time. The chain couples TRBV27 to TRBJ2-7; possibly TRBD2 for D (6 bases). Trimming took off 7 bases at V and 0 bases at J, with 10 bases between the two ends. Germline V gene sequence: CDR1 MNHEY, CDR2 SMNVEV (reference sequence). CDR3 size: 13 residues. CDR3 bases: TGTGCCAGCAAAAGGACTAACTCCTACGAGCAGTACTTC. Translating it yields CASKRTNSYEQYF.

This CDR3 is CASSATYRANTEAFF. The CDR3 DNA reads as TGTGCCAGCAGCGCTACTTACAGGGCGAACACTGAAGCTTTCTTT. The chain joins TRBV7-3 to TRBJ1-1; TRBD1 is a possible D gene (6 bases). Deletions cut 5 bases from V and 1 base from J, with 14 bases between. Per germline, CDR1 SGHTA and CDR2 FQGTGA. This CDR3 spans 15 amino acids.

V is TRBV7-3 and J is TRBJ1-2, with TRBD1 matching 8 bases. The CDR3 length is 14 residues. Germline V gene data show CDR1 as SGHTA and CDR2 as FQGTGA. V was pared by 4 bases and J by 5 bases, with 6 bases of the junction left unmatched. As DNA, the CDR3 is TGTGCCAGCAGCTCAGACAGGGGAGTTTATGGCTACACCTTC. This codes for CASSSDRGVYGYTF.

The chain couples TRBV5-1 to TRBJ2-5, with TRBD2 matching over 11 bases. Germline V gene lookup returns CDR1 SGHRS and CDR2 YFSETQ. This CDR3 spans 15 amino acids. Germline trimming cut 2 bases from V and 5 bases from J; bases unmatched to any gene: 5. DNA of the CDR3: TGCGCCAGCAGCTTCACTAGCGGGAGTGGGGAGACCCAGTACTTC. It is translated as CASSFTSGSGETQYF.

J is TRBJ1-2 and V is TRBV19; D call uncertain. This CDR3 region has 15 residues. Germline CDR1 and CDR2: LNHDA and SQIVND (reference sequence). Trimming stripped 2 bases from V and 4 bases from J, with 14 bases between. The CDR3 DNA sequence: TGTGCCAGTAGTATAAGGTACAGCAAGACCTATGGCTACACCTTC. This codes for CASSIRYSKTYGYTF.

V and J are TRBV19 and TRBJ2-5, with TRBD1 matching over 10 bases. With 8 bases clipped from V and 4 bases from J, the junction kept 7 bases outside the gene matches. This CDR3 spans 14 amino acids. CDR1 LNHDA and CDR2 SQIVND come from the germline V gene (reference sequence). This CDR3 is CASRDRGVGETQYF. The CDR3 nucleotides are TGTGCCAGTCGGGACAGGGGTGTGGGAGAGACCCAGTACTTC.

The rearrangement links TRBV15 to TRBJ2-1; 9 nucleotides match TRBD1. The CDR3 contains 15 residues. Unmatched junction bases numbered 4, after V lost 5 bases and J lost 2 bases. Germline V gene sequence: CDR1 LNHNV, CDR2 YYDKDF (reference sequence). In DNA form, the CDR3 reads TGTGCCACCAGCCCCCGGACAGGGGCCTACAATGAGCAGTTCTTC. Translating gives CATSPRTGAYNEQFF.

A single count supports this clone. The chain links TRBV25-1 to TRBJ2-3; D uncertain. CDR1 and CDR2 from the germline V gene are MGHDK and SYGVNS. V lost 1 base, J lost 2 bases, and 7 bases lay in between. CDR3 length equals 14 residues. The DNA of the CDR3 is TGTGCCAGCAGTGAATCGAGACACACAGATACGCAGTATTTT. Residues: CASSESRHTDTQYF.

The J gene is TRBJ1-1, the V gene TRBV27; D gene unclear. From germline, CDR1 is MNHEY and CDR2 SMNVEV (reference sequence). V was pared by 6 bases and J by 0 bases, with 8 bases between. The CDR3 extends over 13 amino acids. As DNA, the CDR3 is TGTGCCAGCAGACGAGGATTGAACACTGAAGCTTTCTTT. Translation: CASRRGLNTEAFF.

The chain couples TRBV14 to TRBJ1-4; 8 bases line up with TRBD1. Trimming removed 0 bases from V and 7 bases from J; junction bases left unmatched: 10. CDR3 length: 17 residues. Germline-derived CDR1 and CDR2 are SGHDN and FVKESK. DNA of the CDR3: TGTGCCAGCAGCCAAGAGTTCGTACAGGGGGACTGTGAAAAACTGTTTTTT. This encodes CASSQEFVQGDCEKLFF.

This clone was recorded a few times. V is TRBV6-4 and J is TRBJ2-6; TRBD1 matches at 11 bases. V lost 8 bases and J lost 0; bases outside the gene matches: 0. The V gene's germline CDR1 is MRHNA and CDR2 SNTAGT. This CDR3 comprises 15 residues. The CDR3 sequence is CASGTGGSGANVLTF. CDR3 DNA sequence: TGTGCCAGCGGGACAGGGGGCTCTGGGGCCAACGTCCTGACTTTC.

This clone was observed a single time. The chain joins TRBV7-2 to TRBJ2-3; 8 positions match TRBD2. Per the germline V gene, CDR1 is SGHTA and CDR2 is FQGNSA. The CDR3 contains 16 residues. With V trimmed by 3 bases and J by 8 bases, 13 bases remained unmatched. This CDR3 reads CASSFTSGGLLSTQYF. The CDR3 DNA sequence: TGTGCCAGCAGCTTTACCTCGGGAGGGCTTTTGAGTACGCAGTATTTT.

The sample holds one count of this clone. The V call is TRBV11-2, the J call TRBJ2-1, with D possibly matching TRBD2 (6 bases). Trimming removed 4 bases at V and 7 bases at J, with 17 bases between. CDR3 size: 15 residues. The germline CDR1 and CDR2 sequences are SGHAT and FQNNGV. CDR3 in DNA: TGTGCCAGCAGCTCCAACCGGGAGAGTAGGAATGAGCAGTTCTTC. Translation: CASSSNRESRNEQFF.

With regard to this clone: One junction end disagrees with the germline gene, perhaps due to a read error. V usage is TRBV7-8 and J usage is TRBJ2-1; 12 bases are a match to TRBD2. Germline CDR1 reads SGHVS; CDR2 reads FQNEAQ. The CDR3 has 16 amino acids. CDR3 nucleotide sequence: TGTGCCGGCAGCCTACGGACTAGCGGGATAACATATGAGCAGTTCTTC. The encoded protein is CAGSLRTSGITYEQFF.

The V gene is TRBV19, the J gene TRBJ2-7; D not resolved. The germline V gene encodes CDR1 LNHDA and CDR2 SQIVND (reference sequence). Trimming cost V 1 base and J 0 bases, with 7 bases left between them. The CDR3 is 14 amino acids. This CDR3 is CASSIGLNSYEQYF. In nucleotides, the CDR3 is TGTGCCAGTAGTATAGGGCTCAACTCCTACGAGCAGTACTTC.

The chain links TRBV2 to TRBJ1-2; D call uncertain. The V gene's germline CDR1 is SNHLY and CDR2 FYNNEI. V was shortened by 10 bases and J by 1 base, with 13 bases between the two germline ends. The CDR3 spans 13 residues. The CDR3 loop reads CANLLQLNYGYTF. Here the CDR3 DNA reads TGTGCCAACCTACTACAACTTAACTATGGCTACACCTTC.

CDR3 region: CASSLNKYSNQPQHF. The CDR3 DNA sequence: TGTGCCAGCAGTTTGAACAAATATAGCAATCAGCCCCAGCATTTT. V and J are TRBV27 and TRBJ1-5; D gene uncertain. Germline V lookup: CDR1 MNHEY, CDR2 SMNVEV (reference sequence). There are 15 residues in the CDR3. Trimming pared 3 bases from V and 0 bases from J, leaving 9 bases between.

The V call is TRBV9, the J call TRBJ2-3; 11 positions agree with TRBD2. Germline trimming cut 3 bases from V and 6 bases from J; bases unmatched to any gene: 6. CDR3 length equals 15 residues. In germline, CDR1 is SGDLS, CDR2 YYNGEE. The CDR3 is CASSALAGGVDTQYF. The DNA of the CDR3 is TGTGCCAGCAGCGCCCTAGCGGGAGGAGTCGATACGCAGTATTTT.